These T cell receptor beta chains were read from a single sample in a study of shared clonotypes between healthy human individuals. Clones were read by immunoSEQ multiplex PCR, and TCRdb kept only the in-frame ones, dropping some. The sample gives about 330,000 clones, approximately 79% of which show up once; 10% to 13% is in the top ten. Sequenced material: memory CD4+ T cells sorted from blood. These receptor sequences come from a young man in good health. Both conserved end residues are part of each CDR3. The order of the fields is clone size, J gene, D gene, V gene, CDR3 protein, CDR3 DNA. D genes are given only for firm matches. Not all rows give a size; the values are once, few, many and, for expanded clones, a class.

once	TRBJ2-5	NA	TRBV10-2	CASAWAENQGWETQYF	TGCGCCAGCGCTTGGGCCGAAAACCAGGGCTGGGAGACCCAGTACTTC
NA	TRBJ2-2	NA	TRBV4-3	CASSQISGSPTGELFF	TGCGCCAGCAGCCAAATTTCTGGGAGCCCCACCGGGGAGCTGTTTTTT
few	TRBJ2-6	NA	TRBV5-6	CASRRYDSGANVLTF	TGTGCCAGCAGGCGCTACGACTCTGGGGCCAACGTCCTGACTTTC
NA	TRBJ2-5	NA	TRBV18	CASSPGLEETQYF	TGTGCCAGCTCACCAGGCTTGGAAGAGACCCAGTACTTC
NA	TRBJ2-4	TRBD2	TRBV2	CATARVNGRANIQYF	TGTGCCACCGCAAGAGTCAACGGGAGGGCAAACATTCAGTACTTC
NA	TRBJ2-2	TRBD2	TRBV10-2	CASSRGTSGGGELFF	TGCGCCAGCAGCCGGGGGACTAGCGGAGGCGGGGAGCTGTTTTTT
many	TRBJ2-6	NA	TRBV11-2	CASSLQVSGANVLTF	TGTGCCAGCAGCTTGCAGGTGTCTGGGGCCAACGTCCTGACTTTC
once	TRBJ1-2	NA	TRBV28	CASSPEGFYGYTF	TGTGCCAGCAGTCCTGAGGGATTTTATGGCTACACCTTC
NA	TRBJ1-5	TRBD1	TRBV18	CASSPAGQNSNQPQHF	TGTGCCAGCTCCCCAGCGGGACAGAACAGCAATCAGCCCCAGCATTTT
NA	TRBJ2-3	NA	TRBV2	CASSLGRPSTDTQYF	TGTGCCAGCAGTCTCGGGAGACCAAGCACAGATACGCAGTATTTT
NA	TRBJ2-7	NA	TRBV7-2	CASSLYEGEQYF	TGTGCCAGCAGCTTATACGAGGGGGAGCAGTACTTC
NA	TRBJ2-1	NA	TRBV19	CASSNGGRGSNYNEQFF	TGTGCCAGTAGTAACGGGGGGCGCGGGAGTAATTACAATGAGCAGTTCTTC
once	TRBJ2-5	TRBD1	TRBV7-9	CASSRLLWGQAETQYF	TGTGCCAGCAGCCGACTTCTCTGGGGACAGGCGGAGACCCAGTACTTC
NA	TRBJ1-2	NA	TRBV2	CASSRPGGANYGYTF	TGTGCCAGCAGTCGCCCTGGGGGGGCTAACTATGGCTACACCTTC
NA	TRBJ2-3	TRBD2	TRBV28	CASSLRRRESTDTQYF	TGTGCCAGCAGTTTAAGGCGGCGGGAGTCGACAGATACGCAGTATTTT
few	TRBJ2-7	TRBD1	TRBV2	CASRDRGWVEQYF	TGTGCCAGCCGGGACAGGGGCTGGGTGGAGCAGTACTTC
NA	TRBJ2-3	NA	TRBV5-1	CASSLSGTSTDTQYF	TGCGCCAGCAGCTTGAGCGGGACAAGCACAGATACGCAGTATTTT
few	TRBJ2-1	TRBD2	TRBV27	CASRSVAGVNNEQFF	TGTGCCAGCAGGTCTGTAGCGGGAGTTAACAATGAGCAGTTCTTC
NA	TRBJ2-7	TRBD1	TRBV5-8	CASSLVGDSLYEQYF	TGTGCCAGCAGCTTGGTGGGGGACAGCCTCTACGAGCAGTACTTC
once	TRBJ2-7	TRBD2	TRBV6-1	CASSEKGVAGVSRLYEQYF	TGTGCCAGCAGTGAAAAAGGGGTAGCGGGAGTGTCACGACTCTACGAGCAGTACTTC
NA	TRBJ2-6	TRBD1	TRBV5-1	CASGTGNSGANVLTF	TGCGCCAGCGGGACAGGGAACTCTGGGGCCAACGTCCTGACTTTC
NA	TRBJ1-5	NA	TRBV29-1	CSVVTGGQPQHF	TGCAGCGTTGTAACGGGCGGTCAGCCCCAGCATTTT
once	TRBJ1-5	NA	TRBV27	CASSLRMGVGNQPQHF	TGTGCCAGCAGTTTAAGGATGGGGGTGGGCAATCAGCCCCAGCATTTT
NA	TRBJ2-2	TRBD2	TRBV5-6	CASSRRGLALETGELFF	TGTGCCAGCAGCCGCCGAGGACTAGCGTTGGAGACCGGGGAGCTGTTTTTT
NA	TRBJ2-7	TRBD1	TRBV4-1	CASSQRAGQGGYEQYF	TGCGCCAGCAGCCAGAGGGCGGGACAGGGAGGCTACGAGCAGTACTTC
NA	TRBJ2-3	NA	TRBV29-1	CSVDGATTQYF	TGCAGCGTTGACGGCGCGACTACGCAGTATTTT
many	TRBJ2-1	NA	TRBV6-5	CASSSQRSVLGNEQFF	TGTGCCAGCAGTTCCCAGAGGAGCGTTCTTGGGAATGAGCAGTTCTTC
NA	TRBJ2-1	NA	TRBV9	CASSRGGPSYNEQFF	TGTGCCAGCAGCCGTGGGGGTCCCTCCTACAATGAGCAGTTCTTC
NA	TRBJ1-2	NA	TRBV7-8	CASSQRSGRTDYGYTF	TGTGCCAGCAGCCAGAGGTCAGGAAGGACAGACTATGGCTACACCTTC
NA	TRBJ2-2	NA	TRBV6-6	CASKAGYTGELFF	TGTGCCAGCAAGGCGGGATACACCGGGGAGCTGTTTTTT
NA	TRBJ1-1	NA	TRBV30	CAWRASWGNEAFF	TGTGCCTGGAGGGCTAGTTGGGGGAATGAAGCTTTCTTT
NA	TRBJ2-1	NA	TRBV9	CASSVGESYNEQFF	TGTGCCAGCAGCGTAGGGGAATCCTACAATGAGCAGTTCTTC
NA	TRBJ2-5	NA	TRBV20-1	CSAIGRETQYF	TGCAGTGCTATAGGGAGGGAGACCCAGTACTTC
NA	TRBJ1-1	TRBD1	TRBV18	CASSPPGQGRIYGTEAFF	TGTGCCAGCTCACCACCAGGACAGGGAAGGATATATGGCACTGAAGCTTTCTTT
NA	TRBJ2-5	NA	TRBV5-1	CASSRDWGETQYF	TGCGCCAGCAGCCGGGACTGGGGAGAGACCCAGTACTTC
NA	TRBJ2-7	NA	TRBV6-1	CASKGRGFEQYF	TGTGCCAGCAAGGGGCGGGGTTTCGAGCAGTACTTC
NA	TRBJ1-1	NA	TRBV5-4	CASSLGRDTEAFF	TGTGCCAGCAGCTTAGGCAGGGACACTGAAGCTTTCTTT
NA	TRBJ2-7	NA	TRBV7-2	CASSPNPSFEQYF	TGTGCCAGCAGCCCAAACCCTAGTTTCGAGCAGTACTTC
NA	TRBJ1-1	NA	TRBV4-2	CASSQEAGRTANTEAFF	TGTGCCAGCAGCCAAGAGGCAGGAAGGACGGCGAACACTGAAGCTTTCTTT
few	TRBJ2-5	NA	TRBV2	CASSGPLETQYF	TGTGCCAGCAGTGGGCCCCTAGAGACCCAGTACTTC
NA	TRBJ2-3	TRBD2	TRBV5-4	CASSLGTSGDTQYF	TGTGCCAGCAGCTTGGGGACTAGCGGAGATACGCAGTATTTT
few	TRBJ2-5	NA	TRBV30	CAWSATDNYETQYF	TGTGCCTGGAGTGCCACTGACAACTACGAGACCCAGTACTTC
NA	TRBJ2-7	TRBD1	TRBV25-1	CASGTAFYEQYF	TGTGCCAGCGGGACAGCTTTCTACGAGCAGTACTTC
NA	TRBJ2-1	TRBD1	TRBV7-9	CASSLAQGGYNEQFF	TGTGCCAGCAGCTTAGCACAGGGGGGCTACAATGAGCAGTTCTTC
few	TRBJ2-1	TRBD2	TRBV7-2	CASSLGTSAYNEQFF	TGTGCCAGCAGTTTGGGGACTAGCGCTTACAATGAGCAGTTCTTC
NA	TRBJ2-3	TRBD1	TRBV18	CASSLRPSSGQGVTDTQYF	TGTGCCAGCTCACTGCGTCCTTCCTCTGGACAGGGAGTTACAGATACGCAGTATTTT
NA	TRBJ1-2	TRBD1	TRBV4-3	CASSQDFTGTAFNYGYTF	TGCGCCAGCAGCCAAGATTTTACCGGGACAGCTTTTAACTATGGCTACACCTTC
NA	TRBJ2-3	TRBD1	TRBV5-1	CASTRTGGTDTQYF	TGCGCCAGCACTCGGACAGGCGGCACAGATACGCAGTATTTT
NA	TRBJ2-1	NA	TRBV11-2	CASSLAGAYNEQFF	TGTGCCAGCAGCTTAGCGGGGGCCTACAATGAGCAGTTCTTC
once	TRBJ2-1	TRBD2	TRBV29-1	CSAGAGTSGEQFF	TGCAGCGCTGGCGCCGGGACTAGCGGTGAGCAGTTCTTC
NA	TRBJ2-2	TRBD2	TRBV5-6	CASSLGWEGPTGELFF	TGTGCCAGCAGCTTGGGGTGGGAGGGCCCCACCGGGGAGCTGTTTTTT
NA	TRBJ2-2	NA	TRBV18	CASSSETGELFF	TGTGCCAGCTCATCTGAAACCGGGGAGCTGTTTTTT
NA	TRBJ2-6	NA	TRBV27	CASSLFVGTGANVLTF	TGTGCCAGCAGTTTATTTGTAGGGACTGGGGCCAACGTCCTGACTTTC
NA	TRBJ2-6	TRBD2	TRBV5-1	CASSSLAGATGANVLTF	TGCGCCAGCAGCTCCCTAGCGGGAGCGACCGGGGCCAACGTCCTGACTTTC
NA	TRBJ2-7	TRBD1	TRBV30	CAWSIDRVGYEQYF	TGTGCCTGGAGTATCGACAGGGTGGGCTACGAGCAGTACTTC
NA	TRBJ2-3	NA	TRBV30	CAWSDDRYTQYF	TGTGCCTGGAGCGACGACCGATATACGCAGTATTTT
once	TRBJ2-2	TRBD2	TRBV6-5	CAIRTSGTGELFF	TGTGCCATACGGACTAGCGGGACCGGGGAGCTGTTTTTT
many	TRBJ1-2	TRBD1	TRBV5-5	CASTPWDRAGGYTF	TGTGCCAGCACCCCCTGGGACAGGGCTGGCGGCTACACCTTC
NA	TRBJ2-3	TRBD1	TRBV5-1	CASSFGQGGTDTQYF	TGCGCCAGCAGCTTTGGACAGGGTGGGACAGATACGCAGTATTTT